What follows describes a single TCR beta chain. Per the authors' pipeline: Nucleated cell number was recorded as an estimate derived from reference gene primer amplification. Clones were sequenced by immunoSEQ multiplex PCR, and TCRdb holds only the in-frame ones, with some missing. For V, J and clone size, that table is used; D and trimming come from the DNA. The sample records approximately 190,000 clones, around four fifths being singletons. The entry originates in a study of blood T cell repertoires in COVID-19. For the study at large: Samples came from the United States, Italy and Spain, spanning acute and convalescent COVID-19. PBMCs, B-cell-depleted T cells, or T cells were the source of the cDNA or gDNA that made up the material.

The CDR3 has 12 amino acids. Germline CDR1 is GTSNPN and CDR2 is SVGIG (reference sequence). V was clipped by 8 bases and J by 8 bases; unmatched bases: 6. This sequence was found in a woman between 40 and 50 years old with acute or convalescent COVID-19. The sequencing sample was made of peripheral blood. The J gene is TRBJ1-4, the V gene TRBV30; 9 bases are shared with TRBD1. Here the CDR3 reads CARRDRDEKLFF. Written as DNA, the CDR3 is TGTGCCCGCCGGGACAGGGACGAAAAACTGTTTTTT. The full variable domain, rest sourced from reference TRBV30 and TRBJ1-4, is SQTIHQWPATLVQPVGSPLSLECTVEGTSNPNLYWYRQAAGRGLQLLFYSVGIGQISSEVPQNLSASRPQDRQFILSSKKLLLSDSGFYLCARRDRDEKLFFGSGTQLSVL.